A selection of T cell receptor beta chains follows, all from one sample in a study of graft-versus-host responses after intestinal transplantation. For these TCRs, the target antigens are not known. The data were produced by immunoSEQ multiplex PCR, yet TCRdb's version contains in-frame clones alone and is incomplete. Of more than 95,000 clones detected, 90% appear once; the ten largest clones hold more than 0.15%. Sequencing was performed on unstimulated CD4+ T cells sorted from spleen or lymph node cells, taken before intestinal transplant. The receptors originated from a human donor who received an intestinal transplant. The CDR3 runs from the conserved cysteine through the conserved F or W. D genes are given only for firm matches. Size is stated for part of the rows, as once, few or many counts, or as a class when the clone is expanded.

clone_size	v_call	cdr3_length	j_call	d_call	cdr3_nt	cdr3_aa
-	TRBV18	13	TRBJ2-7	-	TGTGCCAGCTCACCGACTCATAAGTACGAGCAGTACTTC	CASSPTHKYEQYF
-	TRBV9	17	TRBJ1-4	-	TGTGCCAGCAGCGTAGAGGCAGGGATGGCAACTAATGAAAAACTGTTTTTT	CASSVEAGMATNEKLFF
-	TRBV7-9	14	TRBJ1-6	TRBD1	TGTGCCAGCAGCTTTCACAGGGGTAATTCACCCCTCCACTTT	CASSFHRGNSPLHF
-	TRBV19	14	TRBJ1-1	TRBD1	TGTGCCAGTAGTATCGACAGGGGGCTCTCTGAAGCTTTCTTT	CASSIDRGLSEAFF
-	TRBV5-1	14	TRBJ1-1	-	TGCGCCAGCAGCTTGTCGGCGGGGGGGACTGAAGCTTTCTTT	CASSLSAGGTEAFF
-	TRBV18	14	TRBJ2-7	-	TGTGCCAGCTCACCACTGACTAAACCAAACGAGCAGTACTTC	CASSPLTKPNEQYF
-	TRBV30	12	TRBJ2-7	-	TGTGCCTGGGACAGGTTGTACGACGAGCAGTACTTC	CAWDRLYDEQYF
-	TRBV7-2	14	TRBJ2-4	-	TGTGCCAGCAGCTTAGCCGCAGGGCCGAACATTCAGTACTTC	CASSLAAGPNIQYF
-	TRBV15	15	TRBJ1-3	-	TGTGCCACCAGCGGGGGGGACACCAAGTCAAACACCATATATTTT	CATSGGDTKSNTIYF
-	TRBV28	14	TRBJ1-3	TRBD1	TGTGCCAGCAGTGCGGACAGGGTCCGAAACACCATATATTTT	CASSADRVRNTIYF
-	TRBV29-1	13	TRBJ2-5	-	TGCAGCGTTGGGGCTGCCAGGCAAGAGACCCAGTACTTC	CSVGAARQETQYF
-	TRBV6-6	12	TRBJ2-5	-	TGTGCCAGCAGTCCTCACGGGGAGACCCAGTACTTC	CASSPHGETQYF
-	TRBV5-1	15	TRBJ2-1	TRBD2	TGCGCCAGCAGCCCAAGGACTAGCGGCTACAATGAGCAGTTCTTC	CASSPRTSGYNEQFF
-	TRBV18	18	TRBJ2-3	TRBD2	TGTGCCAGCTCACACGCCAGCCTACTAGCGGTTGGTCCAGATACGCAGTATTTT	CASSHASLLAVGPDTQYF
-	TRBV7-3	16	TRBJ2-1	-	TGTGCCAGCAGCTTAACCCGGACTCTCTCCTACAATGAGCAGTTCTTC	CASSLTRTLSYNEQFF
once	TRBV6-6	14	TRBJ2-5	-	TGTGCCAGCAGTTACGCCGGGAGTGGAGAGACCCAGTACTTC	CASSYAGSGETQYF
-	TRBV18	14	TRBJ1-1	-	TGTGCCAGCTCACAATCGACATCTAACACTGAAGCTTTCTTT	CASSQSTSNTEAFF
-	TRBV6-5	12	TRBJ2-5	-	TGTGCCAGCAGTTGGAGGGGAGAGACCCAGTACTTC	CASSWRGETQYF
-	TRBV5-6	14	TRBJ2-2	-	TGTGCCAGCAGCTTATTAACGAACACCGGGGAGCTGTTTTTT	CASSLLTNTGELFF
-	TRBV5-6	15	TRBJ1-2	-	TGTGCCAGCAGTTTTAAACAGTTGCCCGAAGTGGGCTACACCTTC	CASSFKQLPEVGYTF
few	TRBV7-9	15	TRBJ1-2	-	TGTGCCAGCAGCTCCCTAGTAACGGCCAACTATGGCTACACCTTC	CASSSLVTANYGYTF
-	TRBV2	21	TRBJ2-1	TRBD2	TGTGCCAGCAGGGGACAGGCTCGCGGGCTAGCGGGGGAGAGCTCCTACAATGAGCAGTTCTTC	CASRGQARGLAGESSYNEQFF
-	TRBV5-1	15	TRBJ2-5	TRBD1	TGCGCCAGCAGCTTGCCTACGACAGGGGAAGAGACCCAGTACTTC	CASSLPTTGEETQYF
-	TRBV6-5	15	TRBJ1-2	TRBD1	TGTGCCAGCAGTTACTCGGGGACAGTCCTTTATGGCTACACCTTC	CASSYSGTVLYGYTF
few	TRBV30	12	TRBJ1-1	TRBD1	TGTGCCTGGGGACAGGGGCACACTGAAGCTTTCTTT	CAWGQGHTEAFF
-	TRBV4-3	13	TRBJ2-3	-	TGCGCCAGCAGCCAAGTTACTGTTGATACGCAGTATTTT	CASSQVTVDTQYF
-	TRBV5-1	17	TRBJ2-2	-	TGCGCCAGCAGCCCAGGGCCCCGTGAGCCAAACACCGGGGAGCTGTTTTTT	CASSPGPREPNTGELFF
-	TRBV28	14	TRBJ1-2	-	TGTGCCAGCAGTTGGGCCAGGAACGGCTATGGCTACACCTTC	CASSWARNGYGYTF
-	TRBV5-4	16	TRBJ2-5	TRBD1	TGTGCCAGCAGCCTAGGACAGGGAGGCCTTCTAGAGACCCAGTACTTC	CASSLGQGGLLETQYF
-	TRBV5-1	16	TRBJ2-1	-	TGCGCCAGCAGCCTCGGGGTTTGGGCGGGAACCAATGAGCAGTTCTTC	CASSLGVWAGTNEQFF
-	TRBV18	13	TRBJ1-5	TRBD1	TGTGCCAGCTCCCGACAGGGCCCCCAGCCCCAGCATTTT	CASSRQGPQPQHF
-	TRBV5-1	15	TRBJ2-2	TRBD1	TGCGCCAGCAGCCTAGGGACAGACCTACCCGGGGAGCTGTTTTTT	CASSLGTDLPGELFF
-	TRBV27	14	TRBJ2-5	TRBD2	TGTGCCAGCAGTCTCACTAGCGGGAGACAGACCCAGTACTTC	CASSLTSGRQTQYF
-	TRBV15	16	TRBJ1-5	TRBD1	TGTGCCACCAGCATAGGGGACAGGGGCAGCAATCAGCCCCAGCATTTT	CATSIGDRGSNQPQHF
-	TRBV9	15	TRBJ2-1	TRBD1	TGTGCCAGCAGCGTCACTGACAGGGGCGGGAATGAGCAGTTCTTC	CASSVTDRGGNEQFF
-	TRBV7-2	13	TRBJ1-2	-	TGTGCCAGCAGCCCGGGTCTCGGCTATGGCTACACCTTC	CASSPGLGYGYTF
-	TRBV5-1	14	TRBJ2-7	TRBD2	TGCGCCAGCAGCCTAGCGGGAGGTTCCTACGAGCAGTACTTC	CASSLAGGSYEQYF
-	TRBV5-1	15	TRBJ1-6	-	TGCGCCAGCAGCTTGGTGGACTCGCTGGGGTCACCCCTCCACTTT	CASSLVDSLGSPLHF
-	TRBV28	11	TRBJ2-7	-	TGTGCCAGCAGGGAGGCCTACGAGCAGTACTTC	CASREAYEQYF
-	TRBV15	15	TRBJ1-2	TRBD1	TGTGCCACCAGACTCACAGGGGGCGCGGGCTATGGCTACACCTTC	CATRLTGGAGYGYTF
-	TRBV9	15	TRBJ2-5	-	TGTGCCAGCAGCGTAGGAGGAGGGCTGCGGGAGACCCAGTACTTC	CASSVGGGLRETQYF